Following are 22 T cell receptor beta chains from one sample sequenced in a study of blood T cells in healthy people across ages. Sample-barcoded 5' priming and a J-beta primer mix drove a second PCR of about 7 to 11 cycles. TCRdb re-called the 5' RACE reads with MiXCR, one entry per CDR3 protein. The sample contains roughly 550,000 distinct CDR3 sequences, 20% to 30% of which appear only once. This sample was also put to use in a study of T cells of mothers and their children.

The sample was blood. The receptors shown here come from a boy between 10 and 17 years old in good health.

The chain has TRBV4-3 and TRBJ2-5; D unclear. Germline lookup yields CDR1 LGHNA and CDR2 YSLEER. Trimming took 1 base from V and 5 from J, leaving 14 bases between them. CDR3 length equals 15 residues. The CDR3: CASSQVAADSETQYF. The CDR3 nucleotides read TGCGCCAGCAGCCAAGTTGCGGCAGACTCGGAGACCCAGTACTTC.

The sample holds a few counts of this clonotype. This chain joins TRBV7-3 and TRBJ1-1; a weak D match, TRBD1 (6 bases). Trimming stripped 5 bases from V and 0 bases from J, with 16 bases between. The CDR3 loop spans 16 amino acids. Per germline, CDR1 SGHTA and CDR2 FQGTGA. The CDR3 DNA reads as TGTGCCAGCAGCCAAGGAGGGGGACGGATGAACACTGAAGCTTTCTTT. Amino acid sequence: CASSQGGGRMNTEAFF.

This clonotype was detected only a few times. A read error may account for a junction end that differs from germline. The chain links TRBV7-8 to TRBJ1-6; D might be TRBD1 (5 bases). Germline CDR1 and CDR2: SGHVS and FQNEAQ. CDR3 length equals 16 residues. CDR3 residues: CASTEGAGDYNSPLRF. The CDR3, as DNA: TGTGCCAGCACAGAAGGGGCCGGGGATTATAATTCACCCCTCCGCTTT.

The chain uses TRBV27 and TRBJ2-5, with 10 bases that match TRBD1. The assigned J gene may be wrong: the sequence end matches TRBJ2-1 better. CDR3 length: 13 residues. Germline V gene lookup returns CDR1 MNHEY and CDR2 SMNVEV (reference sequence). The CDR3 DNA follows: TGTGCCAGCTGCCCGGGACAGGGGAATGAGCAGTTCTTC. Protein: CASCPGQGNEQFF.

This clonotype was recorded a few times. Relative to the germline gene, one junction end is altered; a read error may explain this. The chain is built from TRBV4-1 and TRBJ2-5; no reliable D call. Germline CDR1 and CDR2: MGHRA and YSYEKL. This CDR3 region has 11 residues. CDR3 in DNA: TGCGCCAGCAGCGAAGACGGAAAACGGTACTTC. This encodes CASSEDGKRYF.

This clonotype was recorded a few times. This rearrangement joins TRBV28 to TRBJ2-5; 7 positions match TRBD1. After removal of 3 bases from V and 4 bases from J, the junction contained 11 bases not matched to a gene. The CDR3 contains 16 residues. Germline CDR1 MDHEN, CDR2 SYDVKM. CDR3: CASSFRQGTFIETQYF. CDR3 DNA: TGTGCCAGCAGTTTTCGACAGGGAACGTTTATAGAGACCCAGTACTTC. Full variable domain (outside the CDR3, taken from reference TRBV28 and TRBJ2-5): DVKVTQSSRYLVKRTGEKVFLECVQDMDHENMFWYRQDPGLGLRLIYFSYDVKMKEKGDIPEGYSVSREKKERFSLILESASTNQTSMYLCASSFRQGTFIETQYFGPGTRLLVL.

The rearrangement links TRBV9 to TRBJ2-7; TRBD1 or TRBD2 may be the D gene (7 bases each). From germline, CDR1 is SGDLS and CDR2 YYNGEE. Trimming pared 2 bases from V and 3 bases from J, leaving 21 bases between. This CDR3 comprises 17 residues. In nucleotides, the CDR3 is TGTGCCAGCAGCGTGGGGGGGTCAACAGGGGAAGGCTACGAGCAGTACTTC. Its protein product is CASSVGGSTGEGYEQYF.

This clonotype was detected only a few times. The chain carries TRBV29-1 and TRBJ2-3; TRBD1 aligns across 9 bases. V lost 4 bases, J lost 3 bases, and 8 bases stayed unmatched. Germline V gene data show CDR1 as SQVTM and CDR2 as ANQGSEA. CDR3 length: 15 amino acids. CDR3 nucleotide sequence: TGCAGCGTTGCCCGGACAGGGGTCGGGACAGATACGCAGTATTTT. Translated: CSVARTGVGTDTQYF.

This chain links TRBV27 with TRBJ2-3, with D uncertain. Per the germline V gene, CDR1 is MNHEY and CDR2 is SMNVEV (reference sequence). V was trimmed by 6 bases and J by 1 base, leaving 8 bases between them. The CDR3 is 13 residues long. CDR3 nucleotides: TGTGCCAGCAGAAAAGGAGGCACAGATACGCAGTATTTT. Its protein product is CASRKGGTDTQYF.

The chain carries TRBV20-1 and TRBJ1-5; D uncertain. The CDR3 extends over 15 amino acids. With 3 bases removed from V and 4 bases from J, the gap between germline ends came to 16 bases. Germline V lookup: CDR1 DFQATT, CDR2 SNEGSKA (reference sequence). CDR3 sequence reads: CSASRESRFNQPQHF. In nucleotides, the CDR3 is TGCAGTGCTAGTAGGGAGAGCCGCTTTAATCAGCCCCAGCATTTT.

CDR3 residues: CASSARVAMNTEAFF. CDR3 DNA sequence: TGTGCCAGCAGCGCTAGGGTTGCGATGAACACTGAAGCTTTCTTT. The J gene is TRBJ1-1, the V gene TRBV21-1. TRBV21-1 is tagged as a pseudogene. The CDR3 is 15 residues long.

The rearrangement links TRBV20-1 to TRBJ2-5, with D possibly being TRBD2 (5 bases). Germline CDR1 is DFQATT and CDR2 is SNEGSKA (reference sequence). V dropped 7 bases and J dropped 4 bases, with 13 bases sitting between them. The CDR3 runs 12 residues. For the CDR3, the DNA is TGCAGTGTTGAAGGGAGTGGAGAGACCCAGTACTTC. Translating gives CSVEGSGETQYF.

This clonotype was counted only a few times. CDR3 residues: CASSPRGGLLDERTQYF. The CDR3 nucleotides read TGCGCCAGCAGCCCAAGGGGGGGCCTACTCGACGAAAGGACCCAGTACTTC. This rearrangement joins TRBV5-1 to TRBJ2-5, with D tentatively TRBD2 (7 bases). The CDR3 sequence is 17 residues long. Germline V gene lookup returns CDR1 SGHRS and CDR2 YFSETQ. Between the trimmed V and J ends, which lost 4 bases and 7 bases, there was a span of 26 bases.

The chain recombines TRBV3-1 with TRBJ2-5; D may correspond to TRBD1 or TRBD2 (5 bases each). The CDR3 is 16 residues long. V dropped 0 bases and J dropped 4 bases, with 15 bases sitting between them. Germline lookup yields CDR1 LGHDT and CDR2 YNNKEL (reference sequence). The DNA of the CDR3 is TGTGCCAGCAGCCAAGATCTTGGGGATGGGACAGAGACCCAGTACTTC. Its translation: CASSQDLGDGTETQYF.

A few counts support this clonotype. The rearrangement links TRBV5-1 to TRBJ2-5; TRBD1 agrees at 12 bases. This CDR3 contains 16 residues. The junction had 5 bases not matched to a gene; V was cut back by 0 bases and J by 5 bases. Germline CDR1 is SGHRS and CDR2 is YFSETQ. CDR3 region: CASSLGDRGHWETQYF. The CDR3 nucleotides are TGCGCCAGCAGCTTGGGGGACAGGGGGCATTGGGAGACCCAGTACTTC.

The chain combines TRBV10-3 with TRBJ2-3, with D unresolved. Germline CDR1 reads ENHRY; CDR2 reads SYGVKD. CDR3 length: 15 residues. The V gene lost 0 bases and the J gene lost 1 base, with 8 bases spanning the gap. The CDR3 DNA reads TGTGCCATCAGTGAGTCGCCGTCCCGCACAGATACGCAGTATTTT. Its translation: CAISESPSRTDTQYF.

This clonotype was seen a few times. The chain recombines TRBV28 with TRBJ2-5; 8 positions agree with TRBD1. Gene TRBJ2-7 matches the end of the DNA better, so the J call may be wrong. CDR3 length: 15 amino acids. The germline gives CDR1 MDHEN, CDR2 SYDVKM. The DNA for the CDR3 is TGTGCCAGCAGGAGCCGGGACAGGACTCACTACGAGCAGTACTTC. It specifies CASRSRDRTHYEQYF.

The chain is built from TRBV4-3 and TRBJ2-2, with D maybe TRBD1 (6 bases). The CDR3 sequence is 16 residues long. V was pared by 1 base and J by 2 bases, with 11 bases between. In germline, CDR1 is LGHNA, CDR2 YSLEER. CDR3 amino acids: CASSQGAGANTGELFF. CDR3 sequence (DNA): TGCGCCAGCAGCCAAGGGGCAGGGGCTAACACCGGGGAGCTGTTTTTT.

The rearrangement uses TRBV10-3 and TRBJ1-5, with D maybe TRBD1 (5 bases). The length of the CDR3 is 14 residues. Trimming left V 3 bases short and J 4 bases short, with 10 bases between. Per germline, CDR1 ENHRY and CDR2 SYGVKD. CDR3 protein: CAISEQDINQPQHF. The CDR3 coding sequence is TGTGCCATCAGTGAACAGGACATAAATCAGCCCCAGCATTTT.

The rearrangement joins TRBV10-2 to TRBJ2-7; TRBD1 matches 8 bases. Germline V gene lookup returns CDR1 WSHSY and CDR2 SAAADI. The CDR3 has 13 residues. V gave up 0 bases and J gave up 6 bases; unmatched junction bases: 1. Here the CDR3 reads CASSESDRGEQYV. The CDR3 DNA reads as TGCGCCAGCAGTGAGTCCGACAGGGGCGAGCAGTACGTC.

CDR3 coding DNA: TGTGCCAGCAGCCAAGACCATTCCTATCAGCCCCAGCATTTT. Encoded protein: CASSQDHSYQPQHF. V is TRBV3-1 and J is TRBJ1-5, with no clear D. Trimming left V 0 bases short and J 5 bases short, with 8 bases between. Germline CDR1 reads LGHDT; CDR2 reads YNNKEL (reference sequence). There are 14 residues in the CDR3.

This clonotype has a single count. The chain couples TRBV7-9 to TRBJ2-1, with D perhaps matching TRBD1 (6 bases). V lost 5 bases to trimming and J lost 7 bases, with 12 bases between them. The CDR3 consists of 13 residues. CDR1 and CDR2 (germline): SEHNR, FQNEAQ (reference sequence). DNA of the CDR3: TGTGCCAGCAGCCATACAGGGCTGAATGAGCAGTTCTTC. It is translated as CASSHTGLNEQFF.